Sequencing of this T cell receptor beta chain was carried out in a study of T cells in AML relapse after transplant (dated by TCRdb to between 2018 and 2021). General notes on the study: Clinically matched patients in whom long-term complete remission was maintained, with more than 3 years of follow-up, were used as remission controls. In this retrospective study, inhibitory receptor expression and TCR repertoires of bone marrow T cells were examined in patients given allogeneic HSCT for myeloid malignancy. Remission samples were obtained from bone marrow collected about 1 year after HSCT from patients in whom complete remission was maintained. Beyond this particular receptor, the publication reports: Very few samples underpinned the TCR repertoire comparisons, and for unsorted bone marrow each group had only a few individuals.

Trimming costs V 4 bases and J 7 bases, and their ends lie 7 bases apart. The cysteine opens and the phenylalanine closes a CDR3 of 11 amino acids. Of all the DNA, just the CDR3 is kept, 33 bases in frame from base 1. CDR1 and CDR2, looked up from the germline V gene (reference sequence), are LNHDA and SQIVND. The sample holds a few counts of this clonotype. The target of this receptor is not known. Nothing much larger sits one base from this clone, and base qualities are not available. The method was PCR. A modified RACE PCR protocol, not multiplex PCR, was used to amplify TCR alpha and beta chains from RNA. An Illumina MiSeq was used to sequence the libraries, and raw reads were demultiplexed using sample-specific barcode combinations. On the study's bioinformatics: TCR clonotypes were identified from the sequencing reads using MiXCR software. TCRdb took the public reads, trimmed them with fastp at Q25, ran MiXCR for clone calling and kept in-frame beta chains. Every distinct CDR3 protein forms one entry, paired with its most common genes and DNA. TCRdb's processing, not the authors' own work, is the source of the V and J calls. The sample table records about 3,500 distinct CDR3 sequences; roughly 10% of these occur just once. Of the sample, about a third falls within the top ten clones.

This specimen was bone marrow, either the whole sample or a sorted T cell fraction (not recorded which), taken in complete remission. This receptor was obtained from a human donor who had a stem cell transplant for acute myeloid leukemia. After a transplant, the donor of the graft may account for some T cells. The rearrangement combines TRBV19 with TRBJ2-5, with no reliable assignment of the D segment. The CDR3 reads CASSTQRTQYF. The DNA sequence follows: TGTGCCAGTAGTACCCAGAGGACCCAGTACTTC.